This T cell receptor beta chain was captured in a study of beta chain features in type 1 diabetes. The study, taken as a whole, reports: Because the template was cDNA, high-expressing cells might be over-represented.

Sequenced material consisted of expressed TCRB transcripts (all of the isolated RNA was reverse transcribed). The method was immunoSEQ multiplex PCR; TCRdb's version includes in-frame clones alone and lacks a portion of them. This sample has around 160,000 clones; under 60% occur once, and the top ten carry over 0.4%. CDR3 length equals 13 residues. Germline V gene sequence: CDR1 SGHRS, CDR2 YFSETQ. With 4 bases removed from V and 5 bases from J, the gap between germline ends came to 10 bases. As for this clone: What it binds is unknown.

The chain has TRBV5-1 and TRBJ1-5; D perhaps matches TRBD1 (5 bases). What was sequenced was Tregs from blood. The source of this sequence is a man between 18 and 35 years old in good health. The CDR3 is CASSGGGDQPQHF. Written as DNA, the CDR3 is TGCGCCAGCAGCGGCGGGGGTGATCAGCCCCAGCATTTT.